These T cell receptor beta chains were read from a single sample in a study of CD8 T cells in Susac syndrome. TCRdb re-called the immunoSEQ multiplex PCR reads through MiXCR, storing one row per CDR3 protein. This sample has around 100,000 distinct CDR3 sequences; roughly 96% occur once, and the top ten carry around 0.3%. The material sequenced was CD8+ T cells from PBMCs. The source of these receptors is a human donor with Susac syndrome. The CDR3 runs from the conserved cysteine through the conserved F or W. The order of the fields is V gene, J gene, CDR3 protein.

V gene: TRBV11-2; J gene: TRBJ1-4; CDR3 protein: CASSPSPSEKLFF
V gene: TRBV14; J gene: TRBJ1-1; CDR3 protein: CASSDLDRGTEAFF
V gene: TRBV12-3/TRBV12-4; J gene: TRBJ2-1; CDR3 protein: CASRRDRYNEQFF
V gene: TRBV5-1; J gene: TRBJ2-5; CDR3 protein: CASSSPLAGAVETQYF
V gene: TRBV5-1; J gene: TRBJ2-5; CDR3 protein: CASSSQYLQETQYF
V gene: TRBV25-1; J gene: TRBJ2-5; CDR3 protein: CASSTRLAGTETQYF
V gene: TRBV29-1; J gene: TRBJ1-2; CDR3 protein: CSAKGQGPGGGYTF
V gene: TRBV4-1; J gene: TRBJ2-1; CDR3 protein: CASSGAGGSGGNEQFF
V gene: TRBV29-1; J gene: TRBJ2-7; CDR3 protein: CSVGPSVREQYF
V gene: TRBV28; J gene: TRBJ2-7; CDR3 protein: CASSFPGGRDEQYF
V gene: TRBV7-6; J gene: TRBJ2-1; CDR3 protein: CASSPGHEQFF
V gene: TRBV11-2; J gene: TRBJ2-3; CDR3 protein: CASSLVGANTDTQYF
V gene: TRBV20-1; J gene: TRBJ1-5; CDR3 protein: CSARMLPQHF
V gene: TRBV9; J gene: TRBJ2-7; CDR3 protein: CASSASRTGDSYEQYF
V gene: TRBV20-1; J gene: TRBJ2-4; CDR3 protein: CSACEAKNIQYF
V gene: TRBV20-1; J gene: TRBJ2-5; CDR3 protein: CSATGTGVETQYF
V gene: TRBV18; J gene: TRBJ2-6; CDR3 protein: CASSPPPYSSGANVLTF
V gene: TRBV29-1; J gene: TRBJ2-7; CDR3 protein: CSVGVEGPYEQYF
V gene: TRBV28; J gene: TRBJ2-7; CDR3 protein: CASSNYEQYF
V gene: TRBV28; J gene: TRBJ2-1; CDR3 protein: CASRRLAGNNEQFF
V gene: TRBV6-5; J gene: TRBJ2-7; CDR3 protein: CASTHGRNYEQYF
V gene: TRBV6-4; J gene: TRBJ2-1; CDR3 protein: CASSETGTSGYEQFF
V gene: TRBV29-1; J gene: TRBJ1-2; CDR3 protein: CSVDRVGGYTF
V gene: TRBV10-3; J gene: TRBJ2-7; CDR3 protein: CAITPGQGTHEQYF
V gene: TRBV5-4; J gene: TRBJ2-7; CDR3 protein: CASSTTGGFSYEQYF
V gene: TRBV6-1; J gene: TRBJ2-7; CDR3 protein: CATQGGGLEQYF
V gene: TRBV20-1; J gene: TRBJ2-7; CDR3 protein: CSARGGRETEQYF
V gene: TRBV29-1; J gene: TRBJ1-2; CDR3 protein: CSVGGGGYGYTF
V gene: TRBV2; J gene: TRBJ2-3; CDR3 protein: CASSEWTDTQYF
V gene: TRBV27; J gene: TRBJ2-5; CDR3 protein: CASSLGHSQETQYF
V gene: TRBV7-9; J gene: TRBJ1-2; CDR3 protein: CASSSYRVRDYGYTF
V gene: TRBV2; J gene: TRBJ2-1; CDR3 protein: CASDIYNEQFF
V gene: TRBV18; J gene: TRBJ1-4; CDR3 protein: CASSPAYGGEKLFF
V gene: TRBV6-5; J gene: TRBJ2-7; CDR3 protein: CASTQTGTGGYEQYF
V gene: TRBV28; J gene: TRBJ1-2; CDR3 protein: CASRFMYGYTF
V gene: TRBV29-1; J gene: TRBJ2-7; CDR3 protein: CSGGQWRTSYEQYF
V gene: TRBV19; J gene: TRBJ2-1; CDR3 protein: CASSRSFF
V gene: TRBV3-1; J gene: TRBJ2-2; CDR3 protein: CASSQVPITGELFF
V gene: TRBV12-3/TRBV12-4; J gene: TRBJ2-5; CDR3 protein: CASSFDTQGVETQYF
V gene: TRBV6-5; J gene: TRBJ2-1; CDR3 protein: CASRQDVYNEQFF
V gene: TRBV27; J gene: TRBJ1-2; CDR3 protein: CASSFRSAFNYGYTF